What follows are 10 T cell receptor beta chains derived from one specimen sequenced in a study of T cells in Graves' hyperthyroidism and ophthalmopathy. RNA transcripts yielded amplified TCR beta CDR3 regions. In the first-round RT-PCR of the TCR CDR3, the HTBI primer set was used. Each CDR3 protein is one row after TCRdb ran MiXCR on the multiplex PCR reads. The sample lists more than 150,000 distinct CDR3 sequences, approximately 15% occurring once. The specimen was blood. The source of these receptors is a woman aged 45 to 65 with Graves' hyperthyroidism.

This clonotype was seen a few times. The chain carries TRBV19 and TRBJ2-4; maybe TRBD1 (5 bases). This CDR3 comprises 12 residues. Trimming cost V 7 bases and J 10 bases, with 14 bases left between them. Looked up from germline, CDR1 is LNHDA and CDR2 is SQIVND (reference sequence). The CDR3 DNA reads as TGTGCCAGTAACGACAGAGATTGGATTCAGTACTTC. It translates to CASNDRDWIQYF.

This clonotype was seen only a few times. This chain links TRBV19 with TRBJ2-1; TRBD2 matches 16 bases. The V gene's germline CDR1 is LNHDA and CDR2 SQIVND (reference sequence). The CDR3 is 16 residues long. After removal of 5 bases from V and 8 bases from J, the junction contained 6 bases not matched to a gene. The CDR3 protein is CASSWGTSGGADEQFF. CDR3 nucleotide sequence: TGTGCCAGTAGTTGGGGGACTAGCGGGGGGGCTGATGAGCAGTTCTTC.

This chain joins TRBV6-2 or TRBV6-3 and TRBJ2-3; TRBD2 matches at 7 bases. Germline loops: CDR1 MNHEY, CDR2 SVGEGT. After removal of 5 bases from V and 1 base from J, the junction contained 6 bases not matched to a gene. CDR3 length: 15 residues. The CDR3: CASSRAGMGTDTQYF. The CDR3 DNA reads TGTGCCAGCAGTAGAGCGGGGATGGGCACAGATACGCAGTATTTT.

This clonotype appeared many times. This rearrangement joins TRBV7-9 to TRBJ2-2; D is uncertain. V was cut by 1 base and J by 1 base, with 10 bases left in between. The CDR3 has 16 amino acids. CDR1 is SEHNR and CDR2 is FQNEAQ in the germline V gene (reference sequence). CDR3 residues: CASSLGLVGNTGELFF. In DNA form, the CDR3 reads TGTGCCAGCAGCTTAGGGCTGGTGGGGAACACCGGGGAGCTGTTTTTT.

This clonotype was observed at least ten times. The J gene is TRBJ2-2, the V gene TRBV7-3, with D perhaps matching TRBD2 (6 bases). Germline assignment: CDR1 SGHTA and CDR2 FQGTGA. Trimming took 1 base from V and 6 from J, leaving 15 bases between them. The length of the CDR3 is 16 residues. CDR3: CASSLNRARGAGELFF. The CDR3 bases are TGTGCCAGCAGCTTAAACCGGGCTCGCGGGGCCGGGGAGCTGTTTTTT.

This clonotype was observed at least ten times. In DNA form, the CDR3 reads TGTGCCACCAGCAGAGATTACCAGCGGGGGGATGAGGGCACAGATACGCAGTATTTT. It yields the protein CATSRDYQRGDEGTDTQYF. The chain is built from TRBV15 and TRBJ2-3; 9 bases fit TRBD2. In germline, CDR1 is LNHNV, CDR2 YYDKDF (reference sequence). Trimming at V came to 0 bases and at J to 1 base, leaving 11 bases not matched to a gene. CDR3 size: 19 residues.

This clonotype was counted at least ten times. The rearrangement links TRBV12-3 or TRBV12-4 to TRBJ1-2; D remains unclear. The CDR3 covers 12 residues. Deletions cut 5 bases from V and 7 bases from J, with 11 bases between. The CDR3 loop reads CASSATRSGYTF. The CDR3 bases are TGTGCCAGCAGTGCCACCCGTAGTGGCTACACCTTC.

This clonotype was picked up a small number of times. The chain is built from TRBV6-1 and TRBJ1-2, with D uncertain. CDR3 length: 14 amino acids. Trimming stripped 2 bases from V and 4 bases from J, with 11 bases between. The V gene's germline CDR1 is MNHNS and CDR2 SASEGT. The DNA for the CDR3 is TGTGCCAGCAGTGAAAGGGAGTCCCTCTATGGCTACACCTTC. Residues: CASSERESLYGYTF.

The sample holds many counts of this clonotype. This CDR3 reads CASRPGTAYTGELFF. The CDR3 bases are TGTGCCAGCAGGCCCGGGACGGCCTACACCGGGGAGCTGTTTTTT. The V call is TRBV2, the J call TRBJ2-2; TRBD1 or TRBD2 may be the D gene (5 bases each). Trimming took 6 bases from V and 3 from J, leaving 14 bases between them. Germline loops: CDR1 SNHLY, CDR2 FYNNEI. This CDR3 is built from 15 residues.

The sample holds many counts of this clonotype. The chain uses TRBV12-3 or TRBV12-4 and TRBJ1-2; tentatively, D is TRBD1 (5 bases). With 7 bases removed from V and 8 bases from J, the gap between germline ends came to 26 bases. CDR3 length equals 16 residues. Here the CDR3 DNA reads TGTGCCAGCACCCTTCCTCAGGGAACAGTAGGACCAGGCTACACCTTC. The encoded protein is CASTLPQGTVGPGYTF.